This is a list of T cell receptor beta chains from one sample in a study of shared T cell receptors in the human thymus. TCRdb's copy holds only in-frame clones and misses some; the assay was immunoSEQ multiplex PCR. The sample records some 720,000 clones, roughly 88% being singletons. The data were also submitted as part of a second study, on human thymus T cells.

Sequencing used thymocytes. These receptors were obtained from a boy younger than two with a congenital heart defect. Each CDR3 is given with its conserved first and last residue. A D gene is named only where the DNA matches it firmly. The size field is filled for only some rows; it gives once, few, many or a size class.

D	size	V	J	CDR3	DNA
TRBD2	NA	TRBV7-8	TRBJ2-7	CASSFSTSGPLYEQYF	TGTGCCAGCAGCTTCTCTACTAGCGGTCCTTTGTACGAGCAGTACTTC
NA	NA	TRBV29-1	TRBJ1-1	CTTKSTEAFF	TGCACCACAAAATCAACTGAAGCTTTCTTT
NA	NA	TRBV27	TRBJ1-4	CASSLSVEEPLNEKLFF	TGTGCCAGCAGTTTATCGGTAGAGGAACCCCTTAATGAAAAACTGTTTTTT
TRBD2	NA	TRBV27	TRBJ2-1	CASSLGTTAYNEQFF	TGTGCCAGCAGTTTAGGGACTACTGCCTACAATGAGCAGTTCTTC
NA	NA	TRBV19	TRBJ1-1	CASSMKDITPNTEAFF	TGTGCCAGTAGTATGAAAGACATAACACCGAACACTGAAGCTTTCTTT
TRBD1	once	TRBV6-5	TRBJ2-7	CAPLLGTDSYEQYF	TGTGCCCCCCTCCTCGGGACAGACTCCTACGAGCAGTACTTC
NA	NA	TRBV9	TRBJ2-3	CASSVLEGGPVNTQYF	TGTGCCAGCAGCGTATTAGAGGGAGGCCCCGTAAATACGCAGTATTTT
NA	few	TRBV4-1	TRBJ2-7	CASSQGQGNSYEQYF	TGCGCCAGCAGCCAAGGCCAGGGTAATTCCTACGAGCAGTACTTC
NA	NA	TRBV30	TRBJ1-2	CAWSVTGIDGYTF	TGTGCCTGGAGTGTAACAGGGATCGATGGCTACACCTTC
TRBD2	NA	TRBV5-1	TRBJ2-2	CASSLARLAGPTGELFF	TGCGCCAGCAGCTTGGCCAGGCTAGCGGGGCCCACCGGGGAGCTGTTTTTT
TRBD2	NA	TRBV4-3	TRBJ2-1	CASSLRTSGRALAKFF	TGCGCCAGCAGCCTTCGGACTAGCGGGAGAGCCCTTGCGAAGTTCTTC
TRBD1	NA	TRBV28	TRBJ2-1	CASSLSGTASYNEQFF	TGTGCCAGCAGTTTATCCGGGACAGCCTCCTACAATGAGCAGTTCTTC
TRBD1	NA	TRBV7-9	TRBJ2-7	CASSATTRDRGLYEQYF	TGTGCCAGCAGCGCGACCACCCGGGACAGGGGCCTCTACGAGCAGTACTTC
NA	NA	TRBV7-2	TRBJ2-1	CASSLVQGQDSYNEQFF	TGTGCCAGCAGCTTAGTTCAGGGGCAAGACTCCTACAATGAGCAGTTCTTC
NA	few	TRBV27	TRBJ1-5	CASRRGHASNQPQHF	TGTGCCAGCAGGAGAGGACACGCAAGCAATCAGCCCCAGCATTTT
TRBD1	NA	TRBV5-6	TRBJ1-3	CASSLSRDRGRIHTIYF	TGTGCCAGCAGCTTGTCCCGGGACAGGGGCCGGATTCACACCATATATTTT
NA	NA	TRBV5-4	TRBJ1-5	CASSLGLGAEPQHF	TGTGCCAGCAGCTTGGGGCTGGGGGCCGAGCCCCAGCATTTT
TRBD1	NA	TRBV6-6	TRBJ1-1	CASLQMRQGQTEAFF	TGTGCCAGCCTCCAGATGAGACAGGGGCAAACTGAAGCTTTCTTT
NA	NA	TRBV27	TRBJ1-1	CASSIGQIGTEAFF	TGTGCCAGCAGTATTGGACAGATTGGCACTGAAGCTTTCTTT
TRBD2	once	TRBV10-2	TRBJ2-7	CASSGTMAYEQYF	TGCGCCAGCAGCGGGACTATGGCCTACGAGCAGTACTTC
TRBD2	NA	TRBV5-5	TRBJ2-5	CASSLVREVAETQYF	TGTGCCAGCAGCTTGGTCCGGGAGGTTGCAGAGACCCAGTACTTC
NA	NA	TRBV14	TRBJ1-3	CASSQAGQCSGNTIYF	TGTGCCAGCAGCCAGGCTGGACAGTGCTCTGGAAACACCATATATTTT
TRBD2	NA	TRBV27	TRBJ2-7	CASSSAGTRVDEQYF	TGTGCCAGCAGTTCCGCCGGGACTAGAGTCGACGAGCAGTACTTC
TRBD2	NA	TRBV30	TRBJ2-1	CAWNREELNEQFF	TGTGCCTGGAATCGGGAGGAATTAAATGAGCAGTTCTTC
TRBD2	once	TRBV9	TRBJ2-5	CASSVGLAGGGTQYF	TGTGCCAGCAGCGTCGGACTAGCGGGAGGGGGGACCCAGTACTTC
NA	once	TRBV4-3	TRBJ2-3	CASSQDVVGTQTYSTDTQYF	TGCGCCAGCAGCCAAGATGTAGTAGGGACTCAAACGTATAGCACAGATACGCAGTATTTT
TRBD1	NA	TRBV5-4	TRBJ2-3	CASSLDGPRDRVRGTQYF	TGTGCCAGCAGCTTGGACGGGCCAAGGGACAGGGTTCGCGGTACGCAGTATTTT
NA	NA	TRBV27	TRBJ2-1	CASSSAAFYNEQFF	TGTGCCAGCAGTTCGGCGGCCTTCTACAATGAGCAGTTCTTC
NA	NA	TRBV6-1	TRBJ2-7	CASTLGDLNPKFF	TGTGCCAGCACCCTAGGGGACTTAAACCCAAAGTTCTTC
NA	NA	TRBV6-6	TRBJ2-5	CASSYSARLPQETQYF	TGTGCCAGCAGTTACTCGGCGCGGTTGCCCCAAGAGACCCAGTACTTC
NA	NA	TRBV10-2	TRBJ2-7	CASSPGPYEQYF	TGCGCCAGCAGTCCAGGGCCCTACGAGCAGTACTTC
NA	NA	TRBV6-5	TRBJ1-1	CASSLREGVPEAFF	TGTGCCAGCAGCCTCAGGGAAGGGGTCCCTGAAGCTTTCTTT
NA	NA	TRBV11-3	TRBJ2-3	CASSPNKGGSKGGTDTQYF	TGTGCCAGCAGCCCGAATAAGGGCGGGAGTAAGGGGGGCACAGATACGCAGTATTTT
TRBD2	once	TRBV5-1	TRBJ2-7	CASSFFGLAGGREQYF	TGCGCCAGCAGCTTCTTCGGGCTAGCGGGAGGTCGAGAGCAGTACTTC
NA	once	TRBV15	TRBJ1-4	CATSRDRGNEKLFF	TGTGCCACCAGCAGAGATCGCGGTAATGAAAAACTGTTTTTT
TRBD2	NA	TRBV2	TRBJ2-5	CASMTAGTSGSLRETQYF	TGTGCCAGCATGACGGCCGGGACTAGCGGGAGCTTAAGAGAGACCCAGTACTTC
NA	NA	TRBV5-3	TRBJ2-2	CARSCGKRTYTGELFF	TGTGCCAGAAGCTGCGGGAAGCGGACCTACACCGGGGAGCTGTTTTTT
TRBD1	NA	TRBV30	TRBJ2-6	CAWSVPPDRGLGANVLTF	TGTGCCTGGAGTGTACCCCCGGACAGGGGGCTGGGGGCCAACGTCCTGACTTTC
TRBD1	few	TRBV27	TRBJ1-1	CAIGQGKTEAFF	TGTGCCATCGGACAGGGAAAAACTGAAGCTTTCTTT
NA	NA	TRBV28	TRBJ1-1	CASSLGHQNTEAFF	TGTGCCAGCAGTTTGGGCCACCAGAACACTGAAGCTTTCTTT
NA	once	TRBV28	TRBJ2-3	CASSFTRGRTDTQYF	TGTGCCAGCAGTTTCACCAGGGGACGTACAGATACGCAGTATTTT
NA	NA	TRBV6-1	TRBJ2-1	CASSEWGGTTHKTGEQFF	TGTGCCAGCAGTGAATGGGGCGGGACCACCCACAAGACCGGTGAGCAGTTCTTC
TRBD2	NA	TRBV4-1	TRBJ2-4	CASSQPLAGGLLAKNIQYF	TGCGCCAGCAGCCAACCTCTAGCGGGAGGGTTACTAGCCAAAAACATTCAGTACTTC
TRBD1	few	TRBV7-9	TRBJ2-7	CASSRDRGHIHEQYF	TGTGCCAGCAGCCGCGACAGGGGTCATATCCACGAGCAGTACTTC
TRBD2	NA	TRBV5-6	TRBJ2-3	CASSLAGGPSIDTQYF	TGTGCCAGCAGTTTAGCGGGAGGGCCCTCTATAGATACGCAGTATTTT
TRBD1	NA	TRBV19	TRBJ1-5	CASRTGGYQPQHF	TGTGCCAGTAGGACAGGGGGCTATCAGCCCCAGCATTTT
TRBD2	NA	TRBV2	TRBJ2-7	CASKQGLAGRYEQYF	TGTGCCAGCAAACAGGGACTAGCGGGCCGCTACGAGCAGTACTTC
TRBD2	NA	TRBV7-9	TRBJ2-1	CASRDYGGRSNEQFF	TGTGCCAGCAGGGATTATGGCGGGAGGTCAAATGAGCAGTTCTTC
TRBD1	NA	TRBV7-6	TRBJ2-3	CASSQRQGRTSTDTQYF	TGTGCCAGCAGCCAACGACAGGGCCGGACTAGCACAGATACGCAGTATTTT
NA	few	TRBV6-5	TRBJ1-3	CASSLSSSGNTIYF	TGTGCCAGCAGCCTGTCCTCGTCTGGAAACACCATATATTTT
NA	NA	TRBV4-3	TRBJ2-2	CASSQRLGQRETGELFF	TGCGCCAGCAGCCAAAGACTGGGGCAGCGTGAGACCGGGGAGCTGTTTTTT
NA	NA	TRBV19	TRBJ1-2	CASVAGVYGYTF	TGTGCCAGTGTTGCAGGGGTATATGGCTACACCTTC
NA	NA	TRBV6-5	TRBJ1-2	CASSYKQGSYGYTF	TGTGCCAGCAGTTATAAACAGGGTAGCTATGGCTACACCTTC
TRBD1	NA	TRBV6-6	TRBJ1-1	CASSLRQGNTEAFF	TGTGCCAGCAGTCTTAGACAGGGGAACACTGAAGCTTTCTTT